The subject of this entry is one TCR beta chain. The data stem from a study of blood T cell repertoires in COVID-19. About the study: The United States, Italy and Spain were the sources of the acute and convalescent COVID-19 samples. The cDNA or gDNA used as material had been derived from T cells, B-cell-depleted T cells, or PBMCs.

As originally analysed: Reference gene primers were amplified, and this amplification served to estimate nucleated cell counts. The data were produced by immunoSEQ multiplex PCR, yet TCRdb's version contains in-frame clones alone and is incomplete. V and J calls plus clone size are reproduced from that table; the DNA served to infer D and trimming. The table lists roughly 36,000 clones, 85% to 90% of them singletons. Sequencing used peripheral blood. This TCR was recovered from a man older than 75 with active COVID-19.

The CDR3 loop is CASSQDLGLAGYYEQYF. CDR3 DNA sequence: TGTGCCAGCAGCCAAGATCTCGGACTAGCGGGTTACTACGAGCAGTACTTC. The V gene is TRBV3-1 (or the pseudogene TRBV3-2), the J gene TRBJ2-7; 11 nucleotides align to TRBD2. J was trimmed by 3 bases and V by 0 bases; bases with no gene match: 7. Germline lookup yields CDR1 LGHDT and CDR2 YNNKEL (reference sequence). This CDR3 is built from 17 residues.